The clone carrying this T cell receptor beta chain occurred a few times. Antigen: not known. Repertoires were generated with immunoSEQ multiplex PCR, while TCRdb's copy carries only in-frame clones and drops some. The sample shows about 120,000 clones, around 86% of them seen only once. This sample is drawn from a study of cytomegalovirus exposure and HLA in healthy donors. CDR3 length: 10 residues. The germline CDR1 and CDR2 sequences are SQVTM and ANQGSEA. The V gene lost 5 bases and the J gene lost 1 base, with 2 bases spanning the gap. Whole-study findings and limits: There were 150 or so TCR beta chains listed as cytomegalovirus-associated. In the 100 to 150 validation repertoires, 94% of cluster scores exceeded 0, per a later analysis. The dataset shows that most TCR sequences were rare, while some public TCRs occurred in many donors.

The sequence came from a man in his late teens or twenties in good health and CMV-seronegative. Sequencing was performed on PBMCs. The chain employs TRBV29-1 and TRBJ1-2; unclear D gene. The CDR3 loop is CSVYNYGYTF. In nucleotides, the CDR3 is TGCAGCGTTTATAACTATGGCTACACCTTC. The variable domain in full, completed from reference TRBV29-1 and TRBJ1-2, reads SAVISQKPSRDICQRGTSLTIQCQVDSQVTMMFWYRQQPGQSLTLIATANQGSEATYESGFVIDKFPISRPNLTFSTLTVSNMSPEDSSIYLCSVYNYGYTFGSGTRLTVV.